Below are 3 T cell receptor beta chains sequenced from a single sample in a study of tissue T cells after allogeneic stem cell transplantation (dated 2022 in TCRdb). Library generation was performed with the immunoSEQ multiplex PCR assay. What TCRdb holds here is the immuneACCESS table cut down to in-frame rearrangements. Part of the clones is not present; checked against another copy, under half of the missing clones reflect an unresolved V gene, and the others are unexplained. The sample data list 7,000 to 9,500 clones, and over 30% of these were observed just once. Of the sample, 4.5% to 5.5% is held by the ten largest clones. The sample's time point label is to be understood as: mouse harvest day 14 after allogeneic transplant. Mouse grafts combined 10^7 T-cell-depleted bone marrow cells with 10^6 splenic CD5+ T cells, given via tail vein injection. Source material: skin. The receptors originated from a female BALB/c mouse given C57BL/6 T cells with graft-versus-host disease after an allogeneic hematopoietic cell transplant.

With regard to this clone: Mouse germline and gene names are used. The read ends 1 residue shy of where the CDR3 ends; the end is completed using the germline J gene. This chain joins TRBV13-2 and TRBJ2-1; D possibly corresponds to TRBD2 (6 bases). V was trimmed by 2 bases and J by 0 bases, leaving 6 bases between them. Germline-derived CDR1 and CDR2 are NNHNN and SYGAGS (reference sequence). The CDR3 consists of 14 residues. CDR3 DNA (partial): TGTGCCAGCGGTGACTGGGGTAACTATGCTGAGCAGTTC. Residues: CASGDWGNYAEQF. The whole CDR3 region reads CASGDWGNYAEQFF.

This clone has more than one count but fewer than ten. Gene and germline names: mouse. The read finishes 1 residue shy of the CDR3 end, and the germline J gene is used to complete it. The chain has TRBV20 and TRBJ1-2, with 8 bases matching TRBD1. Germline assignment: CDR1 GFQATS and CDR2 STVNSAI. V trimming: 2 bases; J trimming: 4 bases; junction bases outside the gene matches: 3. This CDR3 has 13 residues. The DNA read from the CDR3 is TGTGGTGCTAGGCCAGGGGGCCGCTCCGACTACACC. Its translation: CGARPGGRSDYT. The entire CDR3 protein reads CGARPGGRSDYTF.

For this clone: Germline and genes here are mouse. The missing CDR3 end, 1 residue past where the read stops, is filled in from the germline J gene. The V gene is TRBV26, the J gene TRBJ1-1, with 9 bases aligning to TRBD1. Per germline, CDR1 KGHPV and CDR2 FQNQEV (reference sequence). The CDR3 sequence is 12 residues long. The V gene end was trimmed by 4 bases and the J gene end by 7 bases; junction bases not matched to a gene: 1. The DNA read from the CDR3 is TGTGCCAGCAGTCGGACAGGGGAAGAAGTCTTC. Translation gives CASSRTGEEVF. The whole CDR3 protein is CASSRTGEEVFF.